These 13 T cell receptor beta chains were all obtained from the same sample, sequenced in a study of regulatory T cells in long-lasting Graves disease (dated by TCRdb to about 2021). Library preparation used multiplex PCR. Data came from an Illumina HiSeq 4000. CDR3 regions were amplified by Arm-PCR with iRepertoire HTBI primers to construct TCR beta libraries. TCRdb cleaned the public reads at Q25 with fastp, built clones with MiXCR and kept in-frame beta chains. Every CDR3 protein is listed once, alongside the most common genes and DNA of its rows. The sample has almost 350,000 distinct CDR3 sequences on record, 15% to 20% of them singletons. The ten largest clonotypes hold 29% of the sample. The time point label corresponds to: persistent/refractory GD, antithyroid drugs over 5 years with positive TRAb. For both TCR sequencing and RNA sequencing, RNA was extracted from PBMCs using TRIzol. The sample consisted of peripheral blood mononuclear cells (PBMCs), taken when the disease was refractory, from a patient treated with antithyroid drugs. The receptors here all came from a female donor with Graves disease.

This clonotype came up a few times. The chain employs TRBV19 and TRBJ2-5; D is uncertain. Trimming left V 3 bases short and J 3 bases short, with 20 bases between. The CDR3 extends over 17 amino acids. CDR1 is LNHDA and CDR2 is SQIVND in the germline V gene (reference sequence). The CDR3 DNA reads as TGTGCCAGTAGTATGAGGAAGGTGAAGCGCGAAGAAGAGACCCAGTACTTC. As protein: CASSMRKVKREEETQYF.

This clonotype was recorded a few times. V gene TRBV27 combines with J gene TRBJ1-6; perhaps TRBD1 as D (6 bases). The CDR3 extends over 15 amino acids. Germline V gene lookup returns CDR1 MNHEY and CDR2 SMNVEV (reference sequence). V was trimmed by 7 bases and J by 7 bases, leaving 17 bases between them. The CDR3 nucleotides are TGTGCCAGCACTCGGGACACGGGGCGGAATTCACCCCTCCACTTT. It translates to CASTRDTGRNSPLHF.

Worth noting for this clonotype: Just one base apart from a much larger clone, this may be a read error. The chain's CDR3 is CAGSTGAQITEAFF. The DNA of the CDR3 is TGCGCCGGCAGCACAGGGGCGCAGATCACTGAAGCTTTCTTT. The chain employs TRBV5-1 and TRBJ1-1; 7 bases align to TRBD1. Germline V lookup: CDR1 SGHRS, CDR2 YFSETQ. The CDR3 runs to 14 residues. Supplemented by reference TRBV5-1 and TRBJ1-1, the full variable domain reads KAGVTQTPRYLIKTRGQQVTLSCSPISGHRSVSWYQQTPGQGLQFLFEYFSETQRNKGNFPGRFSGRQFSNSRSEMNVSTLELGDSALYLCAGSTGAQITEAFFGQGTRLTVV.

In its sample, this clonotype was seen many times. The V and J genes are TRBV12-5 and TRBJ1-1; D is ambiguous. The CDR3 is made up of 14 amino acids. The germline CDR1 and CDR2 sequences are LGHNT and FRNRAP. V was trimmed by 1 base and J by 1 base, leaving 7 bases between them. The CDR3 sequence is CASGLGGANTEAFF. In DNA, the CDR3 is TGTGCTAGTGGTTTGGGGGGAGCGAACACTGAAGCTTTCTTT.

This clonotype has a handful of counts. V usage is TRBV5-1 and J usage is TRBJ2-7, with 7 bases identical to TRBD2. CDR1 is SGHRS and CDR2 is YFSETQ in the germline V gene. The CDR3 totals 14 residues. V lost 1 base and J lost 0; bases outside the gene matches: 1. The CDR3 protein is CASSLTSDSYEQYF. The CDR3 DNA sequence: TGCGCCAGCAGCTTGACTAGCGACTCCTACGAGCAGTACTTC.

This clonotype was counted many times. The chain links TRBV27 to TRBJ2-5; D call uncertain. Trimming pared 7 bases from V and 1 base from J, leaving 13 bases between. CDR1 and CDR2 from the germline V gene are MNHEY and SMNVEV (reference sequence). The CDR3 totals 14 residues. The CDR3 sequence is CASKATGSQETQYF. Here the CDR3 DNA reads TGTGCCAGCAAGGCCACCGGCAGCCAAGAGACCCAGTACTTC.

Only a few counts were recorded for this clonotype. The chain links TRBV6-2 or TRBV6-3 to TRBJ2-1; 16 nucleotides line up with TRBD2. Trimming at V came to 6 bases and at J to 2 bases, leaving 7 bases not matched to a gene. The CDR3 contains 18 residues. The germline V gene encodes CDR1 MNHEY and CDR2 SVGEGT. CDR3 region: CASRGTSGRALTYNEQFF. In nucleotides, the CDR3 is TGTGCCAGCAGGGGGACTAGCGGGAGGGCCCTAACCTACAATGAGCAGTTCTTC.

This clonotype was recorded many times. This chain uses TRBV5-1 with TRBJ2-1; D is perhaps TRBD1 (7 bases). This CDR3 contains 13 residues. V lost 7 bases, J lost 6 bases, and 14 bases lay in between. The germline V gene has CDR1 SGHRS and CDR2 YFSETQ. In DNA, the CDR3 is TGCGCCAGCGAGGCAGGGGGAGGCAATGAGCAGTTCTTC. This sequence encodes CASEAGGGNEQFF.

This clonotype was seen many times. The J gene is TRBJ2-7, the V gene TRBV11-2, with 8 positions matching TRBD2. Germline trimming cut 5 bases from V and 0 bases from J; bases unmatched to any gene: 15. Germline CDR1 and CDR2: SGHAT and FQNNGV. This CDR3 is 18 amino acids long. CDR3 DNA: TGTGCCAGCAGCCGCATCCGACTAGCGCATCAGCCCTCCTACGAGCAGTACTTC. This gives the protein CASSRIRLAHQPSYEQYF.

There are a few counts of this clonotype. The gene calls are TRBV28 and TRBJ1-5, with no clear D. Germline CDR1 MDHEN, CDR2 SYDVKM. This CDR3 region has 15 residues. V was shortened by 8 bases and J by 4 bases, with 18 bases between the two germline ends. In DNA, the CDR3 is TGTGCCAGCTTACCGGGCCCCAGATGGAATCAGCCCCAGCATTTT. Its protein is CASLPGPRWNQPQHF.

V gene TRBV5-5 combines with J gene TRBJ2-1; D call uncertain. V dropped 2 bases and J dropped 15 bases, with 6 bases sitting between them. Per germline, CDR1 SGHKS and CDR2 YYEKEE (reference sequence). This CDR3 is built from 9 residues. CDR3 sequence (DNA): TGTGCCAGCAGCTTAGGTGCGTTCTTC. Translated: CASSLGAFF. Together with reference TRBV5-5 and TRBJ2-1, the CDR3 gives the full variable domain: DAGVTQSPTHLIKTRGQQVTLRCSPISGHKSVSWYQQVLGQGPQFIFQYYEKEERGRGNFPDRFSARQFPNYSSELNVNALLLGDSALYLCASSLGAFFGPGTRLTVL.

In its sample, this clonotype was seen once. Since a much larger clone is just one base distant, this may be a read error. V is TRBV28 and J is TRBJ2-7; the D is unclear. Trimming shortened V by 8 bases and J by 1 base, and 6 bases separated the two germline ends. Per germline, CDR1 MDHEN and CDR2 SYDVKM. This CDR3 contains 11 residues. DNA of the CDR3: TGTGCCAGCGTGTATTCCTACGAGCAGTACTTC. Its translation: CASVYSYEQYF.

This clonotype was seen a handful of times. This rearrangement joins TRBV18 to TRBJ1-5; D not certain. The CDR3 extends over 15 amino acids. The V gene lost 4 bases and the J gene lost 3 bases, with 13 bases spanning the gap. The germline V gene encodes CDR1 KGHSH and CDR2 LQKENI. CDR3 sequence: CASSQSPGDNQPQHF. The CDR3 DNA reads as TGTGCCAGCTCACAGTCCCCTGGGGACAATCAGCCCCAGCATTTT.